This T cell receptor (beta chain) was found in a study of blood T cell repertoires in COVID-19. Across the whole study: T cells, B-cell-depleted T cells, or PBMCs supplied cDNA or gDNA.

Using immunoSEQ multiplex PCR, the repertoire was profiled, and TCRdb retains in-frame clones only, with some absent. The sample has 200,000 to 300,000 clones; 83% are singletons. The V end was cut by 7 bases, the J end by 0 bases, with 19 bases between. The germline V gene has CDR1 SGHTA and CDR2 FQGNSA. The CDR3 extends over 17 amino acids. The V gene is TRBV7-2, the J gene TRBJ2-1, with TRBD1 as a possible D gene (5 bases). The sample consisted of peripheral blood. The clonotype was recovered from a human donor in a cohort sampled during active COVID-19. The CDR3 is CASTPWGGARSYNEQFF. The CDR3 region has the DNA TGTGCCAGCACCCCCTGGGGCGGCGCACGCTCCTACAATGAGCAGTTCTTC.